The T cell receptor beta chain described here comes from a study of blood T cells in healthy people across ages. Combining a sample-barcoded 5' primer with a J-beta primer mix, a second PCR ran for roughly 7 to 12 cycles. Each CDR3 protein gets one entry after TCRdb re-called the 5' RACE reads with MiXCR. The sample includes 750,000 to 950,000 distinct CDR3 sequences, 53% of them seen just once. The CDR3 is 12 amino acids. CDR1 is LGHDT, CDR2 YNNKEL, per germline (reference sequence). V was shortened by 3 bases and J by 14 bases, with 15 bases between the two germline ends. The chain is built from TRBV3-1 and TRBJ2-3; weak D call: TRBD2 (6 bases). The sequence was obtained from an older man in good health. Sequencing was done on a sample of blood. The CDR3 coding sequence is TGTGCCAGCAGCCAGCTGGGGGGAGACGCGTATTTT. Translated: CASSQLGGDAYF.